In this sample, the clone carrying this T cell receptor (beta chain) turned up once. Its specificity is unknown. Germline loops: CDR1 MNHEY, CDR2 SVGEGT. The CDR3 length is 15 residues. J was trimmed by 5 bases and V by 2 bases; bases with no gene match: 7. The method was immunoSEQ multiplex PCR; TCRdb's version includes in-frame clones alone and lacks a portion of them. The repertoire consists of hundreds of thousands of clones, with almost 95% occurring once and the leading ten covering less than 0.65%. This specimen comes from a study of T cell responses to AZD1222 COVID-19 vaccine. General study findings and limits: Targets within unmutated variant regions were reportedly found for nearly half of spike-specific TCRs.

The material was peripheral blood, obtained 28 days after the second AZD1222 dose. This receptor was obtained from an adult who received the AZD1222 COVID-19 vaccine. The chain uses TRBV6-2 or TRBV6-3 and TRBJ2-7; 9 nucleotides align to TRBD1. The CDR3 coding sequence is TGTGCCAGCAGTTACCTCCGGGACAGGGCTCACGAGCAGTACTTC. It codes for CASSYLRDRAHEQYF.